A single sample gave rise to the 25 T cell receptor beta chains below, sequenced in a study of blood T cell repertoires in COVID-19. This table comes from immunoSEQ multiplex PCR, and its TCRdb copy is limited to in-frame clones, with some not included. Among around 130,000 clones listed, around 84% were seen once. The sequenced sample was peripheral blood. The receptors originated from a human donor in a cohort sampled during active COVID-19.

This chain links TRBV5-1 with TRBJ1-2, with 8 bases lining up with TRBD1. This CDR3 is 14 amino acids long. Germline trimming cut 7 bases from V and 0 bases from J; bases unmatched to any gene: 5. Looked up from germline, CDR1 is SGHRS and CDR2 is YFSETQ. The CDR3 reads CASLQGGANYGYTF. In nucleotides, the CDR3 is TGCGCCAGCTTACAGGGGGGAGCTAACTATGGCTACACCTTC.

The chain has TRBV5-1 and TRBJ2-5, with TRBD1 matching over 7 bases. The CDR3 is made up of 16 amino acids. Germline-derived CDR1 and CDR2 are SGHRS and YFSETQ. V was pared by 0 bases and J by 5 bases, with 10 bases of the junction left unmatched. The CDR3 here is CASSLAFGGQVETQYF. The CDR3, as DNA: TGCGCCAGCAGCTTGGCATTTGGCGGACAGGTGGAGACCCAGTACTTC.

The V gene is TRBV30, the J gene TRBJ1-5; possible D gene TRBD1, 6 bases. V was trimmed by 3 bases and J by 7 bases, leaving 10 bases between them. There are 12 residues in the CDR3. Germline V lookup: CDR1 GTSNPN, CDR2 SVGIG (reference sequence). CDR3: CAWSDRRQPQHF. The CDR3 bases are TGTGCCTGGAGCGACAGGAGGCAGCCCCAGCATTTT.

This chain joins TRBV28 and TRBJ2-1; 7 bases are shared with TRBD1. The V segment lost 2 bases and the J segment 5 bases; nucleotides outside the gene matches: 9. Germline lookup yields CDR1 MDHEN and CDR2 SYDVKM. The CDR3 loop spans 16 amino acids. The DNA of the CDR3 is TGTGCCAGCAGTTTACCCCGACAGGGACCTCACAATGAGCAGTTCTTC. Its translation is CASSLPRQGPHNEQFF.

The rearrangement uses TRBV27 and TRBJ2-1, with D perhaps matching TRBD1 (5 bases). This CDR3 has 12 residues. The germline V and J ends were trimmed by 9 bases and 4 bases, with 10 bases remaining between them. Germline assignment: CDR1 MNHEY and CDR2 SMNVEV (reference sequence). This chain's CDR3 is CASTDRYNEQFF. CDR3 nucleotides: TGTGCCAGTACCGACAGATACAATGAGCAGTTCTTC.

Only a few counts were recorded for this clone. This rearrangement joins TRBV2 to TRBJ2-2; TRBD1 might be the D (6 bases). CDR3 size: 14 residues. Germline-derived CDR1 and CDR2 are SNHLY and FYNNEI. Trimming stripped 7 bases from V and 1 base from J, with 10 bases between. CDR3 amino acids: CASKKDRNTGELFF. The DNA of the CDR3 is TGTGCCAGCAAAAAGGACAGGAACACCGGGGAGCTGTTTTTT.

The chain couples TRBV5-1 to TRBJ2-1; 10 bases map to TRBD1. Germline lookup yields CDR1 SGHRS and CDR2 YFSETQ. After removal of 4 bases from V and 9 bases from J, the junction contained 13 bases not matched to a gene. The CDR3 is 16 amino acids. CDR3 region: CASSPGQGMVWGEQFF. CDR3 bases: TGCGCCAGCAGCCCGGGACAGGGGATGGTATGGGGTGAGCAGTTCTTC. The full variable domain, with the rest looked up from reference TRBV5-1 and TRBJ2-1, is KAGVTQTPRYLIKTRGQQVTLSCSPISGHRSVSWYQQTPGQGLQFLFEYFSETQRNKGNFPGRFSGRQFSNSRSEMNVSTLELGDSALYLCASSPGQGMVWGEQFFGPGTRLTVL.

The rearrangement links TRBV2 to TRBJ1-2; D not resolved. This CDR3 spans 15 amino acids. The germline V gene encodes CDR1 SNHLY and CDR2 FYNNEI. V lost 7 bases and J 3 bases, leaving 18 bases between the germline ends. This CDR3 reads CASKRETPNYYGYTF. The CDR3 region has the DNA TGTGCCAGCAAGAGGGAAACCCCTAACTACTATGGCTACACCTTC.

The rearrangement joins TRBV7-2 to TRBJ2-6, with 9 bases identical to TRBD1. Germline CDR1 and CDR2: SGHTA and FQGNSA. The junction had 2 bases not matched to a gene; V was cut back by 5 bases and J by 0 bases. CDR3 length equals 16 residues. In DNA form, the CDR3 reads TGTGCCAGCAGCAAGGGACAGGGCTCTGGGGCCAACGTCCTGACTTTC. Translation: CASSKGQGSGANVLTF.

The CDR3 reads CASSGDRGGQPQHF. The DNA of the CDR3 is TGTGCCAGCAGTGGGGACAGGGGAGGTCAGCCCCAGCATTTT. The V call is TRBV27, the J call TRBJ1-5, with 10 bases fitting TRBD1. There are 14 residues in the CDR3. CDR1 is MNHEY and CDR2 is SMNVEV in the germline V gene (reference sequence). V gave up 5 bases and J gave up 6 bases; unmatched junction bases: 4.

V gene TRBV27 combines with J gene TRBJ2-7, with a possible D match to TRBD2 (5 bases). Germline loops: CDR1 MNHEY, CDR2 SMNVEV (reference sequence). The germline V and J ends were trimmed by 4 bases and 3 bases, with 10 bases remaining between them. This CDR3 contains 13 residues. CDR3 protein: CASSSASFYEQYF. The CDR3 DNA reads TGTGCCAGCAGTTCGGCTAGCTTCTACGAGCAGTACTTC.

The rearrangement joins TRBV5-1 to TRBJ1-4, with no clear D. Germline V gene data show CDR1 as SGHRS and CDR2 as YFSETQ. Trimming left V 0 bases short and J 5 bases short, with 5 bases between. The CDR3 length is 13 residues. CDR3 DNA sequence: TGCGCCAGCAGCTTGGACCTAAATGAAAAACTGTTTTTT. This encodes CASSLDLNEKLFF.

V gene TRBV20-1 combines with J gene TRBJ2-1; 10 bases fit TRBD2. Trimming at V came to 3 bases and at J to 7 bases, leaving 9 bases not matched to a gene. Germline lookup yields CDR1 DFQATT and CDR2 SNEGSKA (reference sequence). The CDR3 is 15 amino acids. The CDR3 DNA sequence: TGCAGTGCTAGTCCCCCTAGCGGGGGAGCTAATGAGCAGTTCTTC. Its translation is CSASPPSGGANEQFF.

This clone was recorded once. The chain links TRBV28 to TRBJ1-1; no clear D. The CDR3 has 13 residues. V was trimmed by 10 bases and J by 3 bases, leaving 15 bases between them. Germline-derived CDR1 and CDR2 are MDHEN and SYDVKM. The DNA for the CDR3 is TGTGCCACCCACCGGGTGATGGACACTGAAGCTTTCTTT. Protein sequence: CATHRVMDTEAFF.

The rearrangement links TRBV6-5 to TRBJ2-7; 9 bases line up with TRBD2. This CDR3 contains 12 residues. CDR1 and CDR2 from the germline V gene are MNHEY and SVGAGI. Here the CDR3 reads CATRGLAYEQYF. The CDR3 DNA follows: TGTGCAACGCGGGGACTAGCTTACGAGCAGTACTTC.

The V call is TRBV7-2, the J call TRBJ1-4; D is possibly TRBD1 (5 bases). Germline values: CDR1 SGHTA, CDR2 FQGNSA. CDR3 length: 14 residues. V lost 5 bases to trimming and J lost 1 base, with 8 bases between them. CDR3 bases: TGTGCCAGCAGCCAGGGTAGAACTAATGAAAAACTGTTTTTT. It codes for CASSQGRTNEKLFF.

The CDR3 coding sequence is TGTGCCAGCAGCTTGGACACCCGAAGGAGGGGCGGGGAGCTGTTTTTT. This sequence encodes CASSLDTRRRGGELFF. The chain employs TRBV5-4 and TRBJ2-2; D might be TRBD2 (6 bases). The CDR3 runs 16 residues. V was trimmed by 0 bases and J by 7 bases, leaving 16 bases between them. The germline V gene has CDR1 SGHNT and CDR2 YYREEE (reference sequence).

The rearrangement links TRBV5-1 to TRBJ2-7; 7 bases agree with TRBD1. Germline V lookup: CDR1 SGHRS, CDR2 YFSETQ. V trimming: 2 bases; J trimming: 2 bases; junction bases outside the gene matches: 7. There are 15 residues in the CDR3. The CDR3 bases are TGCGCCAGCAGCTTTGGCGCAGGGGGTACCTACGAGCAGTACTTC. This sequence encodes CASSFGAGGTYEQYF.

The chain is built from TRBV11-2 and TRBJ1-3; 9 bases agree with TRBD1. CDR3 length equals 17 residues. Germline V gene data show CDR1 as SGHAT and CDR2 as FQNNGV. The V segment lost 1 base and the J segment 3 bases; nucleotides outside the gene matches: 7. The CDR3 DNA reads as TGTGCCAGCAGCTTAGTAGGGCGGGACAGGGATGGAAACACCATATATTTT. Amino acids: CASSLVGRDRDGNTIYF. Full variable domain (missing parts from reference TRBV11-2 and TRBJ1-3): EAGVAQSPRYKIIEKRQSVAFWCNPISGHATLYWYQQILGQGPKLLIQFQNNGVVDDSQLPKDRFSAERLKGVDSTLKIQPAKLEDSAVYLCASSLVGRDRDGNTIYFGEGSWLTVV.

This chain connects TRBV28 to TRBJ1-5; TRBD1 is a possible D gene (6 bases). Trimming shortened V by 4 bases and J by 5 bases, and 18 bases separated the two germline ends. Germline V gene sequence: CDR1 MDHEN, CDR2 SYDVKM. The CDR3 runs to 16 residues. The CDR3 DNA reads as TGTGCCAGCAGTTCCACCGGGACACGAGCCGATCAGCCCCAGCATTTT. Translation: CASSSTGTRADQPQHF. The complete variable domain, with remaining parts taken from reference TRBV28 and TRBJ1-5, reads DVKVTQSSRYLVKRTGEKVFLECVQDMDHENMFWYRQDPGLGLRLIYFSYDVKMKEKGDIPEGYSVSREKKERFSLILESASTNQTSMYLCASSSTGTRADQPQHFGDGTRLSIL.

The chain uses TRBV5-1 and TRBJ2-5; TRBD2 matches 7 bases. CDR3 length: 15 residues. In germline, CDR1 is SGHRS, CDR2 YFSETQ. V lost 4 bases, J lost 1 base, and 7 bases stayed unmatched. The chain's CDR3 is CASSLGGIAQETQYF. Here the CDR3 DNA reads TGCGCCAGCAGCCTCGGGGGGATCGCCCAAGAGACCCAGTACTTC.

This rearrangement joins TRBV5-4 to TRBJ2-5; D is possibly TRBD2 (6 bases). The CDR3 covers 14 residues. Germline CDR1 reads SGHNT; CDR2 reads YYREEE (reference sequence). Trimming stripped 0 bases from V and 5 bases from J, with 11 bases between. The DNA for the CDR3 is TGTGCCAGCAGCTTGGAAACTAGCTGGGAGACCCAGTACTTC. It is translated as CASSLETSWETQYF.

The CDR3 spells CASSLATGGNEKLFF. DNA for the CDR3: TGCGCCAGCAGCTTGGCTACTGGGGGGAATGAAAAACTGTTTTTT. The chain carries TRBV5-1 and TRBJ1-4; TRBD1 might be the D (5 bases). Germline CDR1 reads SGHRS; CDR2 reads YFSETQ. The V and J ends lost 0 bases and 5 bases respectively, with 11 bases between them. This CDR3 has 15 residues.

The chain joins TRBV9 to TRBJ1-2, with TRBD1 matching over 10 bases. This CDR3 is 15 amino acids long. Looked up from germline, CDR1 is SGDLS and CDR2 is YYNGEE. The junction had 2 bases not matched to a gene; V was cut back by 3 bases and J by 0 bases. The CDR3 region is CASSAGQGSNYGYTF. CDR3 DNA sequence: TGTGCCAGCAGCGCGGGACAGGGGTCTAACTATGGCTACACCTTC.

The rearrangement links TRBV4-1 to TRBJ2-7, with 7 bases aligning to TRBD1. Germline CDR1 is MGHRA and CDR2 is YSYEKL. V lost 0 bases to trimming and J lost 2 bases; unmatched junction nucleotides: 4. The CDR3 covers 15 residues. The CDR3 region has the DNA TGCGCCAGCAGCCAAGAGAGGCAGGGGGCCTACGAGCAGTACTTC. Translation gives CASSQERQGAYEQYF.